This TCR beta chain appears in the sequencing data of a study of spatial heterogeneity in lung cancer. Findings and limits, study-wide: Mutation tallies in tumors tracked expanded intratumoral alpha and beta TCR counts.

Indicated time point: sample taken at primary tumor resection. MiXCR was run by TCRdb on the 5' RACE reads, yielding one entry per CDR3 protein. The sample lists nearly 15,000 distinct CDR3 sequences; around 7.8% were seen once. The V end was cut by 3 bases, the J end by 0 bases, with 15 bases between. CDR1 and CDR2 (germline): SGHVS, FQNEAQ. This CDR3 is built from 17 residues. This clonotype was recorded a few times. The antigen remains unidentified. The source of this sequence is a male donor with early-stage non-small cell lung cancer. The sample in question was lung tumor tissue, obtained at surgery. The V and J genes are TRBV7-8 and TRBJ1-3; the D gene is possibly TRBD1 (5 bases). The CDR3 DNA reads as TGTGCCAGCAGCTTTCCTGGTCGGGACCGCTCTGGAAACACCATATATTTT. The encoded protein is CASSFPGRDRSGNTIYF.